Each of the 9 T cell receptor beta chains below was sequenced from the same sample in a study of CD8 T cells in acute hepatitis C reinfection. Documented time point: naive CD8 control sorted from an acute-time-point sample. Libraries were prepared by immunoSEQ multiplex PCR; TCRdb keeps only in-frame clonotypes and omits some of them. The data hold 35,000 to 40,000 clones, with 85% to 90% observed a single time. Sequenced material: naive CD8+ T cells from PBMCs. Every receptor here comes from a man aged 25 to 45 with chronic hepatitis C.

The rearrangement links TRBV6-1 to TRBJ1-1; D ambiguous. Germline assignment: CDR1 MNHNS and CDR2 SASEGT. The CDR3 length is 12 residues. With 7 bases removed from V and 1 base from J, the gap between germline ends came to 7 bases. CDR3 bases: TGTGCCAGCATCTGGGGGAACACTGAAGCTTTCTTT. This sequence encodes CASIWGNTEAFF.

The CDR3 loop is CASSLNRGDNEQFF. The CDR3 region has the DNA TGTGCCAGCTCCCTAAATCGAGGGGACAATGAGCAGTTCTTC. The chain combines TRBV11-1 with TRBJ2-1; D might be TRBD1 or TRBD2, each matching 5 bases. The CDR3 contains 14 residues. Trimming took off 8 bases at V and 5 bases at J, with 16 bases between the two ends. Germline V lookup: CDR1 SGHAT, CDR2 FQDESV (reference sequence).

This clone appeared a few times. DNA for the CDR3: TGTGCCAGCAGTTGGGGGGATGGGACCGAAAACATTCAGTACTTC. Amino acid sequence: CASSWGDGTENIQYF. The chain links TRBV7-6 to TRBJ2-4, with a tentative D call TRBD2 (6 bases). The germline gives CDR1 SGHVS, CDR2 FNYEAQ. V lost 6 bases, J lost 5 bases, and 17 bases lay in between. This CDR3 has 15 amino acids.

This sequence joins TRBV6-4 and TRBJ2-3; 9 bases are a match to TRBD1. J gave up 4 bases and V 7 bases, and 9 bases lay outside the gene matches. Germline V gene data show CDR1 as MRHNA and CDR2 as SNTAGT. This CDR3 region has 15 residues. The CDR3 region has the DNA TGTGCCAGCAAAACACCGGGACAGGGTTCAGATACGCAGTATTTT. Its translation: CASKTPGQGSDTQYF.

The V call is TRBV5-6, the J call TRBJ1-2, with 9 bases that match TRBD1. The CDR3 has 15 residues. Germline CDR1 and CDR2: SGHDT and YYEEEE. The V segment lost 4 bases and the J segment 2 bases; nucleotides outside the gene matches: 6. For the CDR3, the DNA is TGTGCCAGCAGCCCAGCCGGGACAGGGAACTATGGCTACACCTTC. Translation gives CASSPAGTGNYGYTF.

The chain couples TRBV27 to TRBJ2-3; D uncertain. V lost 5 bases, J lost 0 bases, and 18 bases lay in between. This CDR3 is built from 17 residues. Germline V lookup: CDR1 MNHEY, CDR2 SMNVEV (reference sequence). The CDR3 DNA is TGTGCCAGCAGTCCCCGCCTTGGTAGCCTTAGCACAGATACGCAGTATTTT. This codes for CASSPRLGSLSTDTQYF.

J is TRBJ2-2 and V is TRBV7-9, with 7 bases lining up with TRBD2. V lost 5 bases and J lost 6; bases outside the gene matches: 6. The CDR3 extends over 14 amino acids. The germline V gene encodes CDR1 SEHNR and CDR2 FQNEAQ (reference sequence). CDR3 nucleotide sequence: TGTGCCAGCAGCAAAACGACTAGCCCCGGGGAGCTGTTTTTT. This gives the protein CASSKTTSPGELFF.

This clone was detected only once. J is TRBJ2-1 and V is TRBV2; the match to TRBD2 covers 10 bases. This CDR3 region has 14 residues. CDR1 and CDR2 from the germline V gene are SNHLY and FYNNEI. The junction had 6 bases not matched to a gene; V was cut back by 4 bases and J by 9 bases. The CDR3 sequence is CASSVDLAGVEQFF. The CDR3 DNA follows: TGTGCCAGCAGTGTGGATCTAGCGGGAGTTGAGCAGTTCTTC. Combining the CDR3 with reference TRBV2 and TRBJ2-1 gives the whole variable domain EPEVTQTPSHQVTQMGQEVILRCVPISNHLYFYWYRQILGQKVEFLVSFYNNEISEKSEIFDDQFSVERPDGSNFTLKIRSTKLEDSAMYFCASSVDLAGVEQFFGPGTRLTVL.

The chain uses TRBV7-6 and TRBJ2-1; D gene uncertain. This CDR3 is 15 amino acids long. With 2 bases removed from V and 2 bases from J, the gap between germline ends came to 10 bases. The germline gives CDR1 SGHVS, CDR2 FNYEAQ. The CDR3 is CASSLRHSTYNEQFF. CDR3 nucleotides: TGTGCCAGCAGCTTACGACACTCTACCTACAATGAGCAGTTCTTC. Complete variable domain (other parts from reference TRBV7-6 and TRBJ2-1): GAGVSQSPRYKVTKRGQDVALRCDPISGHVSLYWYRQALGQGPEFLTYFNYEAQQDKSGLPNDRFSAERPEGSISTLTIQRTEQRDSAMYRCASSLRHSTYNEQFFGPGTRLTVL.